This T cell receptor beta chain was identified during a study of T cell repertoires in cytomegalovirus infection. Study context: A matching HLA type, together with CMV infection, was signaled by public TCR beta signatures. Findings of the study overall: Frequencies of public TCR beta families were cumulated, and this identified carriers of CMV plus the relevant HLA. Dominating the ex vivo response were TCR beta clonotypes that were CMV-specific and HLA-C-restricted.

A single record per CDR3 protein comes from TCRdb applying MiXCR to the reads. The repertoire has about 260,000 distinct CDR3 sequences, approximately 8.3% of them found once; the top ten carry roughly 15%. This clonotype showed up many times. Its antigen remains unidentified. Trimming cost V 4 bases and J 5 bases; bases outside gene matches: 10. The CDR3 loop spans 15 amino acids. Looked up from germline, CDR1 is SGHVS and CDR2 is FQNEAQ. The rearrangement uses TRBV7-8 and TRBJ2-7; 8 bases are shared with TRBD2. Sequencing was performed on PBMCs. The sequence derives from a human donor in good health (CMV status not recorded). Some clones in this sample may be carry-over from other donors' samples. CDR3 amino acids: CASSYPGGGSHEQYF. In DNA form, the CDR3 reads TGTGCCAGCAGCTACCCGGGAGGGGGTTCCCACGAGCAGTACTTC.